These 2 T cell receptor beta chains share one sample of origin, sequenced in a study of regulatory T cells in long-lasting Graves disease. Arm-PCR with iRepertoire HTBI primers amplified the CDR3 regions for these TCR beta libraries. One entry per CDR3 protein, called by TCRdb with MiXCR from the multiplex PCR reads. This table has 530,000 or so distinct CDR3 sequences, roughly 12% appearing once. Time point described: newly diagnosed GD, antithyroid drugs for less than 3 months. Scientists built the TCR library using RNA that was extracted from PBMCs. These same data were also listed under a study on T cells in Graves' hyperthyroidism and ophthalmopathy.

The specimen comprised peripheral blood mononuclear cells (PBMCs), sampled at new diagnosis, from a patient treated with antithyroid drugs. These TCRs come from a man between 25 and 39 years old with Graves disease.

The V call is TRBV12-3 or TRBV12-4, the J call TRBJ2-1; 8 bases are shared with TRBD1. CDR3 length: 15 residues. V shed 5 bases, J shed 7 bases, and the junction held 10 bases outside the gene matches. The CDR3 protein is CASSPMTGALNEQFF. The CDR3 DNA reads as TGTGCCAGCAGTCCGATGACAGGGGCGCTTAATGAGCAGTTCTTC.

This clonotype appeared many times. The genes are TRBV7-8 and TRBJ2-7, with D uncertain. The CDR3 consists of 13 residues. Trimming removed 5 bases at V and 0 bases at J, with 8 bases between. CDR1 is SGHVS and CDR2 is FQNEAQ in the germline V gene. CDR3: CASSRAYSYEQYF. In nucleotides, the CDR3 is TGTGCCAGCAGCAGGGCCTACTCCTACGAGCAGTACTTC.